This T cell receptor beta chain stems from a study of T cell responses to AZD1222 COVID-19 vaccine. Points from the study as a whole: Along spike, vaccine-associated CD4 TCRs were found throughout, with dominance at 160-218 and 743-854. There were mostly white British donors and more females than males, and clonal diversity was possibly underestimated.

Method: immunoSEQ multiplex PCR; TCRdb's copy keeps in-frame clones and lacks some. The sample holds about 110,000 clones, about 87% seen once. For this clone: As yet, its antigen is unknown.

It was second doses at about 4 or about 12 weeks that were pooled. Looked up from germline, CDR1 is LGHNA and CDR2 is YSLEER. The CDR3 sequence is 13 residues long. V was trimmed by 0 bases and J by 7 bases, leaving 9 bases between them. This sequence was found in an adult who received the AZD1222 COVID-19 vaccine. Sequenced here: peripheral blood, sampled 28 days after the second AZD1222 dose. The chain employs TRBV4-3 and TRBJ1-2; D possibly corresponds to TRBD1 (5 bases). The CDR3 reads CASSQEGGSGYTF. CDR3 nucleotide sequence: TGCGCCAGCAGCCAAGAGGGGGGAAGTGGCTACACCTTC.